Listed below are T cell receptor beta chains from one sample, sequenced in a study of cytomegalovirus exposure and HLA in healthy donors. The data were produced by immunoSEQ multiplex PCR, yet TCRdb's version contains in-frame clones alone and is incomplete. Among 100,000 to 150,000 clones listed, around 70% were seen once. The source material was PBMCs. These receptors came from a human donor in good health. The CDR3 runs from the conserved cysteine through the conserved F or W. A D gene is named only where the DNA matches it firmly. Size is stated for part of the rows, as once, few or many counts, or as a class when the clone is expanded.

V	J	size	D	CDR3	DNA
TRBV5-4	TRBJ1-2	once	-	CASSLQGKGGGYTF	TGTGCCAGCAGCTTGCAGGGAAAGGGCGGCGGCTACACCTTC
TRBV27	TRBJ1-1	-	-	CASKPTGAQLVAFF	TGTGCCAGCAAACCCACAGGTGCGCAGTTGGTTGCTTTCTTT
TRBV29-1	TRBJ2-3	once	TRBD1	CSVGQGSFTTDTQYF	TGCAGCGTTGGACAGGGGTCCTTTACCACAGATACGCAGTATTTT
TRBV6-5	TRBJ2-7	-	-	CASSYGAWGEQYF	TGTGCCAGCAGTTACGGGGCGTGGGGCGAGCAGTACTTC
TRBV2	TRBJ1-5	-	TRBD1	CASSERTGGNQPQHF	TGTGCCAGCAGCGAACGGACAGGGGGCAATCAGCCCCAGCATTTC
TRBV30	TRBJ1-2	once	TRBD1	CAWSAENRGRHYGYTF	TGTGCCTGGAGTGCGGAGAACAGGGGGCGTCACTATGGCTACACCTTC
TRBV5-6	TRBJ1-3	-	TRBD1	CASSKADRAFDTIYF	TGTGCCAGCAGCAAGGCGGACAGGGCCTTCGACACCATATATTTT
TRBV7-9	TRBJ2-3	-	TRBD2	CSSSFGLAGTTDTQYF	TGTTCCAGCAGCTTTGGACTAGCGGGGACCACAGATACGCAGTATTTT
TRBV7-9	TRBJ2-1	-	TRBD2	CSSSNFSGGIYNEQFF	TGTTCCAGCAGTAATTTTAGCGGGGGGATTTACAATGAGCAGTTCTTC
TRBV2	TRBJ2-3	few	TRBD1	CASSKDRADTQYF	TGTGCCAGCAGTAAGGACAGGGCTGATACGCAGTATTTT
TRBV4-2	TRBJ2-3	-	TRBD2	CASSQDRGGGGFYTQYF	TGTGCCAGCAGCCAAGATCGGGGCGGGGGGGGCTTTTATACGCAGTATTTT
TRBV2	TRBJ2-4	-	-	CASSDRVGNIQYF	TGTGCCAGCAGTGACAGGGTCGGGAACATTCAGTACTTC
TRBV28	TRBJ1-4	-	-	CASRILGEKLFF	TGTGCCAGCCGCATCTTGGGCGAAAAACTGTTTTTT
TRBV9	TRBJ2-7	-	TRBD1	CASSDRTGGEEQYF	TGTGCCAGCAGCGACCGGACAGGGGGCGAAGAGCAGTACTTC
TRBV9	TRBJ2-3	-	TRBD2	CASSALSGGAGDTQYF	TGTGCCAGCAGCGCCCTTAGCGGGGGGGCGGGAGATACGCAGTATTTT
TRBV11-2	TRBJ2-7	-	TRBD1	CASSLGTGAAYEQYF	TGTGCCAGCAGCTTGGGGACAGGGGCGGCCTACGAGCAGTACTTC
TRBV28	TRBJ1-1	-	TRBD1	CASSLSRQGEAFF	TGTGCCAGCAGTTTAAGTCGACAGGGTGAAGCTTTCTTT